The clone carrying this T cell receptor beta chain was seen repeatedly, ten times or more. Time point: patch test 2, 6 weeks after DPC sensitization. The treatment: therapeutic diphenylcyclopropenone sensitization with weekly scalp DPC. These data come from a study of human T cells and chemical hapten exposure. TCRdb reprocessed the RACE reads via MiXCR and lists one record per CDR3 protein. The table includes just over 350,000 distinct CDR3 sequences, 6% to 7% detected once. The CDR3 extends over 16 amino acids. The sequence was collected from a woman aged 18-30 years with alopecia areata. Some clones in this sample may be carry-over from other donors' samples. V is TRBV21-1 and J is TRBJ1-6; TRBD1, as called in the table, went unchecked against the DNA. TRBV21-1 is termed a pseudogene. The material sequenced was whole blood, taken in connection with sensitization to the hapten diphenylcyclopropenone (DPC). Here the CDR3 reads CASRVPRGRRNSPLHF. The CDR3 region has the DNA TGTGCCAGCCGTGTCCCCAGGGGGCGTAGAAATTCACCCCTCCACTTT.